This T cell receptor beta chain was sequenced for a study of blood T cell repertoires in COVID-19. Sequencing used immunoSEQ multiplex PCR; TCRdb keeps in-frame clones, though not all of them. Here the sample spans about 200,000 clones, 70% to 80% being singletons. V lost 0 bases and J 6 bases, leaving 8 bases between the germline ends. Germline V gene lookup returns CDR1 LNHDA and CDR2 SQIVND (reference sequence). The CDR3 covers 13 residues. The sequence was obtained from a woman in her 40s with COVID-19, enrolled during active disease. Sample: peripheral blood. This chain connects TRBV19 to TRBJ2-5; a possible D gene is TRBD2 (7 bases). For the CDR3, the DNA is TGTGCCAGTAGTATAGAGCGGGGGCAGACCCAGTACTTC. Its translation: CASSIERGQTQYF.